The 18 T cell receptor beta chains in this list originate from one sample, sequenced in a study of CD8 T cells in Susac syndrome. RNA in amounts of 0.5 to 1 ug was reverse transcribed with random hexamers. TCRdb re-called the immunoSEQ multiplex PCR reads with MiXCR, one entry per CDR3 protein. The data contain about 300,000 distinct CDR3 sequences, about 89% of them singletons. Sequencing was carried out using CD8+ T cells from PBMCs. Receptor source: a human donor with multiple sclerosis.

This chain uses TRBV4-3 with TRBJ2-7; D tentatively reads TRBD1 or TRBD2 (5 bases each). Germline CDR1 LGHNA, CDR2 YSLEER. V lost 0 bases and J 4 bases, leaving 19 bases between the germline ends. This CDR3 comprises 17 residues. The DNA of the CDR3 is TGCGCCAGCAGCCAAGATTATGGGACGGGATACCTGTACGAGCAGTACTTC. This translates into CASSQDYGTGYLYEQYF.

The chain has TRBV9 and TRBJ1-5; tentative D call: TRBD1 (6 bases). Germline-derived CDR1 and CDR2 are SGDLS and YYNGEE. CDR3 length equals 15 residues. V was trimmed by 3 bases and J by 5 bases, leaving 15 bases between them. The CDR3 sequence is CASSEAPGADQPQHF. DNA of the CDR3: TGTGCCAGCAGCGAGGCCCCAGGGGCGGATCAGCCCCAGCATTTT.

V and J are TRBV7-9 and TRBJ2-7; no clear D gene. Germline CDR1 is SEHNR and CDR2 is FQNEAQ (reference sequence). The CDR3 extends over 16 amino acids. V lost 1 base to trimming and J lost 4 bases, with 17 bases between them. CDR3 DNA sequence: TGTGCCAGCAGCTTAGGGACCGCCCATACAGTATACGAGCAGTACTTC. It is translated as CASSLGTAHTVYEQYF. Combining the CDR3 with reference TRBV7-9 and TRBJ2-7 gives the whole variable domain DTGVSQNPRHKITKRGQNVTFRCDPISEHNRLYWYRQTLGQGPEFLTYFQNEAQLEKSRLLSDRFSAERPKGSFSTLEIQRTEQGDSAMYLCASSLGTAHTVYEQYFGPGTRLTVT.

This clonotype occurred once. The rearrangement links TRBV7-8 to TRBJ2-5; D not resolved. Germline V gives CDR1 SGHVS, CDR2 FQNEAQ. V lost 10 bases and J lost 3, with 12 bases in between. The CDR3 runs to 12 residues. The chain's CDR3 is CATLKTKETQYF. The CDR3 DNA sequence: TGTGCCACCCTGAAAACAAAAGAGACCCAGTACTTC.

This rearrangement joins TRBV4-2 to TRBJ1-1; no reliable D call. The CDR3 consists of 14 residues. The V gene's germline CDR1 is LGHNA and CDR2 YNFKEQ. The V gene lost 4 bases and the J gene lost 3 bases, with 12 bases spanning the gap. The CDR3 loop reads CASSPPTLDTEAFF. The CDR3, as DNA: TGTGCCAGCAGCCCTCCGACTTTGGACACTGAAGCTTTCTTT.

The V gene is TRBV5-6, the J gene TRBJ2-3; the D gene is possibly TRBD1 (5 bases). V lost 3 bases to trimming and J lost 4 bases, with 18 bases between them. Germline V gene lookup returns CDR1 SGHDT and CDR2 YYEEEE. This CDR3 has 16 amino acids. In nucleotides, the CDR3 is TGTGCCAGCAGCTGGGCGGTTACCGACAGTGCAGATACGCAGTATTTT. Translating it yields CASSWAVTDSADTQYF.

The chain employs TRBV20-1 and TRBJ2-1; 10 bases are a match to TRBD1. This CDR3 comprises 15 residues. Germline lookup yields CDR1 DFQATT and CDR2 SNEGSKA (reference sequence). The V gene end was trimmed by 3 bases and the J gene end by 4 bases; junction bases not matched to a gene: 6. This CDR3 is CSARGQGKRYNEQFF. The CDR3, as DNA: TGCAGTGCTAGGGGACAGGGGAAACGTTACAATGAGCAGTTCTTC.

A single count supports this clonotype. The chain is built from TRBV19 and TRBJ2-1; D is possibly TRBD2 (6 bases). Germline CDR1 is LNHDA and CDR2 is SQIVND (reference sequence). Trimming left V 3 bases short and J 5 bases short, with 17 bases between. The CDR3 spans 16 residues. The CDR3 nucleotides are TGTGCCAGTAGTATTGGGGGAGGTTTGAGGAACAATGAGCAGTTCTTC. Translating it yields CASSIGGGLRNNEQFF.

The CDR3, as DNA: TGTGCCAGCAGCAGGACGGCAGGGACTTTTTCACCCCAGGATACGCAGTATTTT. It encodes CASSRTAGTFSPQDTQYF. The gene calls are TRBV7-9 and TRBJ2-3; tentatively, D is TRBD2 (6 bases). Germline-derived CDR1 and CDR2 are SEHNR and FQNEAQ (reference sequence). V was shortened by 5 bases and J by 6 bases, with 27 bases between the two germline ends. CDR3 length: 18 amino acids.

The rearrangement links TRBV4-1 to TRBJ2-5; TRBD2 matches 11 bases. The CDR3 contains 17 residues. V shed 1 base, J shed 2 bases, and the junction held 6 bases outside the gene matches. Germline CDR1 and CDR2: MGHRA and YSYEKL. The CDR3, as DNA: TGCGCCAGCAGCCAAGCCGAGGGACTAGCGGATCAAGAGACCCAGTACTTC. It specifies CASSQAEGLADQETQYF.

The chain recombines TRBV28 with TRBJ2-1, with D unclear. This CDR3 is 11 amino acids long. V was trimmed by 2 bases and J by 9 bases, leaving 5 bases between them. Germline V gene lookup returns CDR1 MDHEN and CDR2 SYDVKM. The CDR3 DNA sequence: TGTGCCAGCAGTTTAGAGACTGAGCAGTTCTTC. This sequence encodes CASSLETEQFF.

This clonotype was seen just once. The chain couples TRBV7-2 to TRBJ2-1, with 9 bases lining up with TRBD2. CDR1 and CDR2 (germline): SGHTA, FQGNSA. V shed 2 bases and J 8 bases; nucleotides not matched to a gene: 10. The CDR3 spans 16 residues. The CDR3 here is CASSLRRGRATDEQFF. CDR3 sequence (DNA): TGTGCCAGCAGCTTAAGGCGCGGGAGGGCCACAGATGAGCAGTTCTTC. The variable domain in full, with the rest retrieved from reference TRBV7-2 and TRBJ2-1, is GAGVSQSPSNKVTEKGKDVELRCDPISGHTALYWYRQSLGQGLEFLIYFQGNSAPDKSGLPSDRFSAERTGGSVSTLTIQRTQQEDSAVYLCASSLRRGRATDEQFFGPGTRLTVL.

The CDR3: CASSEAFSGARTDTQYF. The CDR3 DNA reads TGTGCCAGCAGTGAAGCGTTTAGCGGGGCGCGCACAGATACGCAGTATTTT. The rearrangement links TRBV2 to TRBJ2-3; 8 nucleotides match TRBD2. CDR3 length equals 17 residues. CDR1 and CDR2 (germline): SNHLY, FYNNEI. The V segment lost 0 bases and the J segment 1 base; nucleotides outside the gene matches: 6.

The sample holds a few counts of this clonotype. The rearrangement uses TRBV27 and TRBJ1-1; TRBD1 is a possible D gene (6 bases). The CDR3 runs 15 residues. V was trimmed by 3 bases and J by 0 bases, leaving 11 bases between them. Germline V CDR1 and CDR2: MNHEY, SMNVEV (reference sequence). Here the CDR3 DNA reads TGTGCCAGCAGTTTGGGGGGGGCGCTGAACACTGAAGCTTTCTTT. Translation: CASSLGGALNTEAFF.

The chain is built from TRBV30 and TRBJ2-5, with D unclear. The CDR3 is 13 amino acids. Trimming took off 1 base at V and 5 bases at J, with 11 bases between the two ends. In germline, CDR1 is GTSNPN, CDR2 SVGIG (reference sequence). CDR3 nucleotide sequence: TGTGCCTGGAGTGCTTTTAGTGAGGAGACCCAGTACTTC. This translates into CAWSAFSEETQYF. The full variable domain, with the rest looked up from reference TRBV30 and TRBJ2-5, is SQTIHQWPATLVQPVGSPLSLECTVEGTSNPNLYWYRQAAGRGLQLLFYSVGIGQISSEVPQNLSASRPQDRQFILSSKKLLLSDSGFYLCAWSAFSEETQYFGPGTRLLVL.

The chain employs TRBV21-1 and TRBJ2-7; the D call of TRBD1 is as the table states it, not checked on the DNA. TRBV21-1 is described as a pseudogene. CDR3 length equals 17 residues. Written as DNA, the CDR3 is TGTGCCAGCAGCAAATTTTCCGGGACAGGGAAATCCTACGAGCAGTACTTC. It codes for CASSKFSGTGKSYEQYF.

The CDR3 spells CASSPQYYEQYF. CDR3 DNA sequence: TGTGCCAGCAGTCCTCAGTACTACGAGCAGTACTTC. The chain carries TRBV28 and TRBJ2-7; the D is unclear. The CDR3 runs 12 residues. V lost 5 bases, J lost 3 bases, and 8 bases lay in between. Germline assignment: CDR1 MDHEN and CDR2 SYDVKM.

The chain joins TRBV28 to TRBJ1-5; 7 bases are a match to TRBD1. Germline CDR1 reads MDHEN; CDR2 reads SYDVKM. The CDR3 totals 15 residues. The ends lost 2 bases at V and 7 bases at J; junction bases unmatched: 8. For the CDR3, the DNA is TGTGCCAGCAGTTTACCCTCGACAGGGTTACAGCCCCAGCATTTT. Amino acids: CASSLPSTGLQPQHF.